These 6 T cell receptor beta chains were all obtained from the same sample, sequenced in a study of graft-versus-host responses after intestinal transplantation. Plating of approximately 200,000 CFSE-labeled responder cells was done together with approximately 200,000 irradiated, violet-dye-labeled stimulator cells. TCRdb keeps only in-frame clones here, not all; method: immunoSEQ multiplex PCR. The table includes approximately 14,000 clones, 30% to 40% detected once. The sample here was alloreactive CD8+ T cells from a mixed lymphocyte reaction culture, taken before intestinal transplant. Sample subset: CFSE-low proliferating T cells sorted from roughly 6-day pre-transplant mixed lymphocyte reaction (GvH or HvG direction). The receptors stem from a human patient who received an intestinal transplant.

The V call is TRBV12-5, the J call TRBJ2-1, with D tentatively TRBD1 (6 bases). CDR1 and CDR2 from the germline V gene are LGHNT and FRNRAP. V was clipped by 2 bases and J by 0 bases, with 14 bases between them. CDR3 length: 17 amino acids. The CDR3 DNA reads TGTGCTAGTGGTTTGCCCCGGGACACGAGCTCCTACAATGAGCAGTTCTTC. It codes for CASGLPRDTSSYNEQFF.

The CDR3 DNA sequence: TGTGCCAGCAGCAAAGCGCGAAAGGGCGAAAAACTGTTTTTT. Translating gives CASSKARKGEKLFF. This rearrangement joins TRBV21-1 to TRBJ1-4. TRBV21-1 corresponds to a pseudogene. The CDR3 has 14 residues.

The rearrangement uses TRBV27 and TRBJ2-5; D not resolved. The germline CDR1 and CDR2 sequences are MNHEY and SMNVEV (reference sequence). This CDR3 is 13 amino acids long. V lost 6 bases and J 4 bases, leaving 12 bases between the germline ends. The CDR3 region is CASRPMDVETQYF. In DNA, the CDR3 is TGTGCCAGCAGACCCATGGACGTAGAGACCCAGTACTTC.

This chain connects TRBV11-2 to TRBJ1-1; tentatively, D is TRBD1 (5 bases). This CDR3 is built from 12 residues. The V gene's germline CDR1 is SGHAT and CDR2 FQNNGV. The V gene lost 2 bases and the J gene lost 7 bases, with 8 bases spanning the gap. The CDR3 loop is CASSLTGGEAFF. The CDR3, as DNA: TGTGCCAGCAGCTTAACGGGGGGTGAAGCTTTCTTT.

The chain has TRBV27 and TRBJ1-2; unclear D gene. The ends were cut back, 7 bases at V and 6 bases at J, with 24 bases in the middle. Per germline, CDR1 MNHEY and CDR2 SMNVEV (reference sequence). There are 16 residues in the CDR3. The CDR3 sequence is CASTAQTRAGVHGYTF. CDR3 nucleotides: TGTGCCAGCACGGCACAAACGAGGGCCGGGGTCCATGGCTACACCTTC.

The V and J genes are TRBV5-4 and TRBJ2-1, with 9 bases identical to TRBD2. This CDR3 region has 16 residues. V lost 5 bases to trimming and J lost 7 bases; unmatched junction nucleotides: 13. CDR1 SGHNT and CDR2 YYREEE come from the germline V gene (reference sequence). CDR3 amino acids: CASREGGLASINEQFF. The CDR3 region has the DNA TGTGCCAGCAGGGAGGGAGGACTAGCGAGCATAAATGAGCAGTTCTTC.